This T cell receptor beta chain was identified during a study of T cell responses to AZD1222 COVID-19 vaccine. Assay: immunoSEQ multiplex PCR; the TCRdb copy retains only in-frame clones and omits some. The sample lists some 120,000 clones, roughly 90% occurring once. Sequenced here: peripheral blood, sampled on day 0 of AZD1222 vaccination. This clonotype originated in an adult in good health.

CDR3: CASSSRQGARTF. The CDR3, as DNA: TGTGCCAGCAGTTCGCGACAGGGGGCAAGGACCTTC. V and J are TRBV12-3 or TRBV12-4 and TRBJ1-2; 10 nucleotides agree with TRBD1. V gave up 4 bases and J gave up 14 bases; unmatched junction bases: 7. This CDR3 has 12 residues.